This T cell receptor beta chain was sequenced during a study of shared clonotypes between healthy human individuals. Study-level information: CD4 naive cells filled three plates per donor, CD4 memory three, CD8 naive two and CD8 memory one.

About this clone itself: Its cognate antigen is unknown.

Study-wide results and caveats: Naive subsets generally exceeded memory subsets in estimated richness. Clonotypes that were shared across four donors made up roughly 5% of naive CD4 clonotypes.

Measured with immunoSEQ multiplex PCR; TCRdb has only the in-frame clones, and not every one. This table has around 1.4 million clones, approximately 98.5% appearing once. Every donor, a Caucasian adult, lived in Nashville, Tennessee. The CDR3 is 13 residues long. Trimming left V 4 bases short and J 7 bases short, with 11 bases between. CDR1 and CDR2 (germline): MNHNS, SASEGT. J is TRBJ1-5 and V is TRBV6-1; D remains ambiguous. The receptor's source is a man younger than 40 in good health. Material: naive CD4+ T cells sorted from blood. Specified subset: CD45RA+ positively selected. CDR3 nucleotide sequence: TGTGCCAGCAGTGCCCGGGAAAGGCAGCCCCAGCATTTT. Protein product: CASSARERQPQHF.